Below are 5 T cell receptor beta chains sequenced from a single sample in a study of T cells after yellow fever vaccination. MiXCR, run by TCRdb on the 5' RACE reads, gives a single entry per CDR3 protein. The sample shows about 340,000 distinct CDR3 sequences, around 3.9% of them seen only once. Sample: PBMCs, taken 5 days after the yellow fever booster vaccination. The receptors originated from a man in his late teens or twenties who received the YFV17D yellow fever vaccine.

This clonotype was seen a handful of times. V and J are TRBV5-1 and TRBJ2-3, with a possible D match to TRBD2 (5 bases). Germline V gene data show CDR1 as SGHRS and CDR2 as YFSETQ. The germline V and J ends were trimmed by 1 base and 5 bases, with 8 bases remaining between them. The CDR3 is made up of 13 amino acids. CDR3 nucleotide sequence: TGCGCCAGCAGCTTGTTGAGGGAAGATACGCAGTATTTT. Protein: CASSLLREDTQYF.

This clonotype showed up many times. The chain uses TRBV5-1 and TRBJ1-2; D ambiguous. V was shortened by 2 bases and J by 3 bases, with 17 bases between the two germline ends. The CDR3 extends over 16 amino acids. CDR1 and CDR2 (germline): SGHRS, YFSETQ. CDR3 loop: CASSFNAEGRYYGYTF. The DNA for the CDR3 is TGCGCCAGCAGCTTTAACGCAGAAGGACGGTACTATGGCTACACCTTC.

V and J are TRBV28 and TRBJ1-1; D call uncertain. Trimming removed 6 bases from V and 0 bases from J, with 11 bases in between. Germline V gene sequence: CDR1 MDHEN, CDR2 SYDVKM. The CDR3 totals 14 residues. This CDR3 reads CASSDGAMNTEAFF. In DNA form, the CDR3 reads TGTGCCAGCAGCGATGGTGCCATGAACACTGAAGCTTTCTTT.

The rearrangement joins TRBV11-3 to TRBJ2-7, with D perhaps TRBD1 (5 bases). Trimming removed 5 bases at V and 2 bases at J, with 13 bases between. Germline assignment: CDR1 SGHNT and CDR2 YENEEA. This CDR3 region has 14 residues. The chain's CDR3 is CASSRTGQPYEQYF. The CDR3 region has the DNA TGTGCCAGCAGCCGAACAGGTCAACCCTACGAGCAGTACTTC.

Ten or more counts support this clonotype. V usage is TRBV12-3 or TRBV12-4 and J usage is TRBJ1-1; TRBD1 matches at 7 bases. J gave up 1 base and V 5 bases, and 4 bases lay outside the gene matches. The CDR3 loop spans 14 amino acids. The CDR3 sequence is CASSTTGSNTEAFF. DNA for the CDR3: TGTGCCAGCAGTACGACAGGGTCGAACACTGAAGCTTTCTTT.